Following are 19 T cell receptor beta chains from one sample sequenced in a study of T cells expressing NK-cell markers. TCRdb re-called the 5' RACE reads and shows each CDR3 protein once, DNA omitted. The sample data list hundreds of thousands of distinct CDR3 sequences. What was sequenced was blood T cells: a sorted CD56 or NKG2C T cell subset, CD4+ or CD8+ T cells, or bulk PBMC T cells (not recorded which). The receptor set was obtained from a man aged 18 to 29 in good health.

This chain uses TRBV5-1 with TRBJ2-1. The CDR3 runs to 13 residues. The V gene's germline CDR1 is SGHRS and CDR2 YFSETQ. CDR3 sequence reads: CASSLVLADEQFF.

The chain combines TRBV4-3 with TRBJ2-3; TCRdb calls TRBD2, which cannot be checked without DNA. CDR3 length: 14 amino acids. CDR1 is LGHNA and CDR2 is YSLEER in the germline V gene. The chain's CDR3 is CASSQVPLADTQYF.

The rearrangement uses TRBV4-1 and TRBJ2-4; the D gene TCRdb calls, TRBD2, cannot be checked with no DNA. Germline CDR1 reads MGHRA; CDR2 reads YSYEKL. The CDR3 covers 17 residues. This CDR3 is CASSPGLAGVLGGIQYF.

The chain links TRBV5-1 to TRBJ2-5. Germline-derived CDR1 and CDR2 are SGHRS and YFSETQ. The CDR3 covers 13 residues. The CDR3 spells CASSLPDPETQYF.

The chain is built from TRBV25-1 and TRBJ2-1; the TCRdb call, TRBD1, lacks DNA for checking. Germline V lookup: CDR1 MGHDK, CDR2 SYGVNS. This CDR3 region has 16 residues. CDR3 sequence: CASSEYPGQGLDEQFF.

The chain combines TRBV7-3 with TRBJ1-1. This CDR3 comprises 13 residues. From germline, CDR1 is SGHTA and CDR2 FQGTGA. The CDR3 loop reads CATRGGRQGGAFF.

J is TRBJ2-1 and V is TRBV27; TCRdb picks TRBD2, but there is no DNA to check that call. Looked up from germline, CDR1 is MNHEY and CDR2 is SMNVEV (reference sequence). This CDR3 has 20 amino acids. The chain's CDR3 is CASSLSKVRTLVPLHNEQFF.

This rearrangement joins TRBV6-2 or TRBV6-3 to TRBJ1-4; TCRdb proposes TRBD1, but this gene call is untestable without DNA. The CDR3 contains 14 residues. The germline V gene has CDR1 MNHEY and CDR2 SVGEGT. The CDR3: CASSTTASNEKLFF.

This sequence joins TRBV30 and TRBJ2-1. Germline assignment: CDR1 GTSNPN and CDR2 SVGIG (reference sequence). The length of the CDR3 is 11 residues. The CDR3 is CAWRRSEEQFF. The full variable domain, with the rest looked up from reference TRBV30 and TRBJ2-1, is SQTIHQWPATLVQPVGSPLSLECTVEGTSNPNLYWYRQAAGRGLQLLFYSVGIGQISSEVPQNLSASRPQDRQFILSSKKLLLSDSGFYLCAWRRSEEQFFGPGTRLTVL.

The chain is built from TRBV18 and TRBJ2-7; TCRdb designates TRBD2, a call that cannot be tested without DNA. Germline V lookup: CDR1 KGHSH, CDR2 LQKENI. The CDR3 contains 17 residues. CDR3 protein: CASSPGYESGRAAEQYF.

J is TRBJ1-1 and V is TRBV5-6; with no DNA, the TCRdb D assignment of TRBD1 cannot be verified. CDR3 length equals 14 residues. Germline V gene sequence: CDR1 SGHDT, CDR2 YYEEEE. CDR3 sequence: CASSVTGMNTEAFF.

The CDR3 spells CASSQENRVDTEAFF. The gene calls are TRBV4-3 and TRBJ1-1; TCRdb calls TRBD1, which cannot be checked without DNA. Per germline, CDR1 LGHNA and CDR2 YSLEER. This CDR3 spans 15 amino acids.

V is TRBV20-1 and J is TRBJ1-1. CDR3 length: 14 amino acids. The V gene's germline CDR1 is DFQATT and CDR2 SNEGSKA (reference sequence). The CDR3 is CSARGVGGRAEAFF.

The chain combines TRBV27 with TRBJ2-4; the D call from TCRdb, TRBD2, cannot be confirmed without DNA. From germline, CDR1 is MNHEY and CDR2 SMNVEV (reference sequence). This CDR3 has 14 residues. Here the CDR3 reads CASSPPSSGAYQYF.

This chain uses TRBV7-9 with TRBJ1-1; TCRdb proposes TRBD1, but this gene call is untestable without DNA. The CDR3 runs to 13 residues. The V gene's germline CDR1 is SEHNR and CDR2 FQNEAQ (reference sequence). The CDR3 region is CASSYGGDTEAFF. The whole variable domain, filled in from reference TRBV7-9 and TRBJ1-1, reads DTGVSQNPRHKITKRGQNVTFRCDPISEHNRLYWYRQTLGQGPEFLTYFQNEAQLEKSRLLSDRFSAERPKGSFSTLEIQRTEQGDSAMYLCASSYGGDTEAFFGQGTRLTVV.

The rearrangement joins TRBV24-1 to TRBJ2-7; checking the TCRdb D call of TRBD1 is not possible without DNA. The CDR3 has 15 residues. Germline CDR1 reads KGHDR; CDR2 reads SFDVKD. The CDR3 loop reads CATSEGTGGQYEQYF.

The rearrangement joins TRBV6-5 to TRBJ2-3. The CDR3 runs to 15 residues. Germline V gene data show CDR1 as MNHEY and CDR2 as SVGAGI. The chain's CDR3 is CASSRDISSTDTQYF.

The chain combines TRBV3-1 with TRBJ2-1; TCRdb's D gene call, TRBD2, goes unchecked for lack of DNA. Germline-derived CDR1 and CDR2 are LGHDT and YNNKEL (reference sequence). The CDR3 totals 15 residues. The CDR3 here is CASGNGGPSYNEQFF.

The chain couples TRBV6-2 or TRBV6-3 to TRBJ2-3; TCRdb gives TRBD2 as the D gene, but with no DNA this cannot be confirmed. This CDR3 region has 15 residues. Germline-derived CDR1 and CDR2 are MNHEY and SVGEGT. CDR3 loop: CASRNSGRFSDTQYF.